The 20 T cell receptor beta chains in this list originate from one sample, sequenced in a study of T cell responses to AZD1222 COVID-19 vaccine. Here immunoSEQ multiplex PCR was the method, and the copy in TCRdb shows in-frame clones only, minus some. This sample carries roughly 150,000 clones, 90% to 95% of them seen once, and the ten largest clones take roughly 1.2%. The sample was peripheral blood, taken 28 days after the second AZD1222 dose. Receptor source: an adult who received the AZD1222 COVID-19 vaccine.

The rearrangement uses TRBV20-1 and TRBJ2-7; the D is unclear. The germline V gene has CDR1 DFQATT and CDR2 SNEGSKA (reference sequence). V lost 3 bases to trimming and J lost 8 bases, with 8 bases between them. There are 10 residues in the CDR3. The CDR3 coding sequence is TGCAGTGCTAGTGGTAAGCAGCAGTACTTC. Protein product: CSASGKQQYF.

This sequence joins TRBV2 and TRBJ2-7; possible D gene TRBD1, 5 bases. Trimming stripped 2 bases from V and 2 bases from J, with 19 bases between. This CDR3 has 17 residues. Germline CDR1 is SNHLY and CDR2 is FYNNEI. Here the CDR3 reads CASSEYQGSLNAYEQYF. CDR3 coding DNA: TGTGCCAGCAGTGAATACCAGGGTTCCTTAAACGCCTACGAGCAGTACTTC.

This clone was seen a handful of times. The J gene is TRBJ2-7, the V gene TRBV28; either TRBD1 or TRBD2 may supply D (5 bases each). V shed 8 bases and J shed 2 bases, with 16 bases lying between them. CDR1 and CDR2 (germline): MDHEN, SYDVKM. The CDR3 length is 14 residues. The CDR3 loop reads CASLNPQGPYEQYF. The CDR3 nucleotides read TGTGCCAGCCTAAACCCCCAGGGACCCTACGAGCAGTACTTC.

This clone was observed once. The chain couples TRBV24-1 to TRBJ2-7; TRBD2 is a possible D gene (5 bases). CDR3 size: 15 residues. V was pared by 0 bases and J by 4 bases, with 12 bases between. Germline lookup yields CDR1 KGHDR and CDR2 SFDVKD. The CDR3 spells CATSDLVGSAYEQYF. CDR3 coding DNA: TGTGCCACCAGTGATTTGGTTGGTAGCGCGTACGAGCAGTACTTC.

V usage is TRBV3-1 (or the pseudogene TRBV3-2) and J usage is TRBJ1-1; D ambiguous. The CDR3 consists of 14 residues. V lost 3 bases to trimming and J lost 1 base, with 9 bases between them. Germline lookup yields CDR1 LGHDT and CDR2 YNNKEL (reference sequence). CDR3 sequence (DNA): TGTGCCAGCAGCCACGACGATCAGAACACTGAAGCTTTCTTT. Its translation: CASSHDDQNTEAFF.

The chain joins TRBV6-1 to TRBJ1-5; unclear D gene. V gave up 3 bases and J gave up 3 bases, with 6 bases separating them. Germline V lookup: CDR1 MNHNS, CDR2 SASEGT. The CDR3 loop spans 13 amino acids. The CDR3 DNA reads TGTGCCAGCAGTGACAGAGACAATCAGCCCCAGCATTTT. It specifies CASSDRDNQPQHF.

V and J are TRBV19 and TRBJ2-3, with D possibly matching TRBD2 (7 bases). Trimming left V 8 bases short and J 1 base short, with 16 bases between. The CDR3 length is 15 residues. Germline CDR1 LNHDA, CDR2 SQIVND (reference sequence). The CDR3 bases are TGTGCCAGTGGAACAGGGACTACCGGCACAGATACGCAGTATTTT. Amino acids: CASGTGTTGTDTQYF.

The rearrangement joins TRBV27 to TRBJ1-5; D is uncertain. The V end was cut by 0 bases, the J end by 7 bases, with 13 bases between. The CDR3 loop spans 15 amino acids. Germline V gene sequence: CDR1 MNHEY, CDR2 SMNVEV (reference sequence). This chain's CDR3 is CASSLSYGGGQPQHF. The CDR3 coding sequence is TGTGCCAGCAGTTTATCGTACGGTGGCGGCCAGCCCCAGCATTTT.

The CDR3 protein is CASSEGTVNTEAFF. The DNA of the CDR3 is TGTGCCAGCAGCGAGGGGACCGTGAACACTGAAGCTTTCTTT. This sequence joins TRBV5-4 and TRBJ1-1; a possible D gene is TRBD1 (5 bases). Germline CDR1 SGHNT, CDR2 YYREEE (reference sequence). The V end was cut by 4 bases, the J end by 0 bases, with 10 bases between. CDR3 length: 14 amino acids.

The rearrangement links TRBV3-1 (or the pseudogene TRBV3-2) to TRBJ2-3; tentative D call: TRBD2 (6 bases). V gave up 1 base and J gave up 1 base, with 18 bases separating them. From germline, CDR1 is LGHDT and CDR2 YNNKEL (reference sequence). The CDR3 runs 18 residues. The CDR3 region has the DNA TGTGCCAGCAGCCAAGTGCGGGGACGACAACTCGGCACAGATACGCAGTATTTT. Protein sequence: CASSQVRGRQLGTDTQYF.

This chain joins TRBV6-5 and TRBJ1-1; D unresolved. CDR3 length: 16 amino acids. From germline, CDR1 is MNHEY and CDR2 SVGAGI. V lost 4 bases and J 1 base, leaving 16 bases between the germline ends. The CDR3 sequence is CASSSLPREENTEAFF. Written as DNA, the CDR3 is TGTGCCAGCAGTTCCCTACCTCGGGAAGAGAACACTGAAGCTTTCTTT.

This clone has a single count. The rearrangement uses TRBV28 and TRBJ2-3; 12 nucleotides line up with TRBD1. Germline-derived CDR1 and CDR2 are MDHEN and SYDVKM. This CDR3 comprises 14 residues. The J segment lost 6 bases and the V segment lost 8 bases, leaving 6 bases of the junction unmatched. The CDR3 DNA sequence: TGTGCCAGCTCGGGACAGGGGGCATTGGATACGCAGTATTTT. Its translation: CASSGQGALDTQYF. Full variable domain (missing parts from reference TRBV28 and TRBJ2-3): DVKVTQSSRYLVKRTGEKVFLECVQDMDHENMFWYRQDPGLGLRLIYFSYDVKMKEKGDIPEGYSVSREKKERFSLILESASTNQTSMYLCASSGQGALDTQYFGPGTRLTVL.

V is TRBV7-3 and J is TRBJ2-1; 11 nucleotides match TRBD2. The CDR3 runs 16 residues. The junction had 8 bases not matched to a gene; V was cut back by 5 bases and J by 5 bases. CDR1 is SGHTA, CDR2 FQGTGA, per germline. CDR3 DNA sequence: TGTGCCAGCAGCCAAGAGCTAGCGGGGGGCCACAATGAGCAGTTCTTC. This gives the protein CASSQELAGGHNEQFF.

This clone was counted only a few times. The chain carries TRBV7-2 and TRBJ2-7; TRBD1 aligns across 12 bases. Germline CDR1 SGHTA, CDR2 FQGNSA. After removal of 1 base from V and 5 bases from J, the junction contained 6 bases not matched to a gene. This CDR3 spans 16 amino acids. In nucleotides, the CDR3 is TGTGCCAGCAGCTTAGGCCCGGGACAGGGGGCGAACGAGCAGTACTTC. Encoded protein: CASSLGPGQGANEQYF.

The chain employs TRBV11-2 and TRBJ2-7, with TRBD2 matching 11 bases. V lost 6 bases and J lost 3; bases outside the gene matches: 10. The CDR3 covers 16 residues. Germline V CDR1 and CDR2: SGHAT, FQNNGV. Here the CDR3 reads CASRYRWGTSGYEQYF. The CDR3 DNA reads TGTGCCAGCAGATATCGCTGGGGGACTAGCGGCTACGAGCAGTACTTC.

This clone was recorded once. The chain uses TRBV24-1 and TRBJ1-2; D gene ambiguous. Deletions cut 9 bases from V and 2 bases from J, with 12 bases between. CDR3 size: 13 residues. The germline V gene encodes CDR1 KGHDR and CDR2 SFDVKD. This chain's CDR3 is CATDRSTNYGYTF. The CDR3 nucleotides are TGTGCCACCGACCGTTCTACGAACTATGGCTACACCTTC.

The rearrangement uses TRBV29-1 and TRBJ1-1; D ambiguous. Looked up from germline, CDR1 is SQVTM and CDR2 is ANQGSEA. CDR3 size: 11 residues. The V end was cut by 4 bases, the J end by 4 bases, with 7 bases between. CDR3: CSVASGTEAFF. In DNA form, the CDR3 reads TGCAGCGTTGCCAGTGGCACTGAAGCTTTCTTT.

V and J are TRBV28 and TRBJ1-2, with 8 bases identical to TRBD1. CDR3 length: 16 amino acids. V was clipped by 2 bases and J by 5 bases; unmatched bases: 10. CDR1 MDHEN and CDR2 SYDVKM come from the germline V gene. The CDR3: CASSLAPTGASYGYTF. The CDR3, as DNA: TGTGCCAGCAGTTTAGCCCCGACAGGGGCCTCGTATGGCTACACCTTC.

This clone appeared a single time. The chain carries TRBV7-2 and TRBJ1-1; 7 bases align to TRBD1. The V segment lost 3 bases and the J segment 5 bases; nucleotides outside the gene matches: 6. Per the germline V gene, CDR1 is SGHTA and CDR2 is FQGNSA. CDR3 size: 14 residues. This CDR3 is CASSLKGARTEAFF. The CDR3 coding sequence is TGTGCCAGCAGCTTGAAGGGGGCGCGTACTGAAGCTTTCTTT.

The rearrangement links TRBV9 to TRBJ1-5; no definite D call. V was cut by 0 bases and J by 2 bases, with 9 bases left in between. This CDR3 has 15 amino acids. Germline CDR1 and CDR2: SGDLS and YYNGEE. The CDR3 DNA follows: TGTGCCAGCAGCGTAGCTGGAGATGGCAATCAGCCCCAGCATTTT. Translated: CASSVAGDGNQPQHF.